One sample yielded the 24 T cell receptor beta chains listed below, sequenced in a study of CD8+CD57+ T cells in acquired aplastic anemia. Profiling that covered TCR beta VDJ and CDR3 relied on genomic DNA as its template. MiXCR, applied by TCRdb to the reads, yields one record per CDR3 protein. This table has about 420,000 distinct CDR3 sequences, roughly 64% appearing once. The sequenced sample consisted of sorted CD4+, CD8+, or CD8+CD57+ T cells (not recorded which) from PBMCs. The receptors here all came from a human donor in good health, serving as a control.

The chain is built from TRBV29-1 and TRBJ2-2, with D hard to call. CDR3 length: 12 amino acids. Trimming left V 4 bases short and J 1 base short, with 4 bases between. Germline CDR1 and CDR2: SQVTM and ANQGSEA. This CDR3 is CSVVQNTGELFF. The CDR3 DNA sequence: TGCAGCGTTGTCCAGAACACCGGGGAGCTGTTTTTT.

For this clonotype: A single base separates this from a much larger clone, so it may be a read error. This CDR3 fails to terminate in the conserved phenylalanine or tryptophan, so it likely reflects a read error. The chain combines TRBV7-2 with TRBJ1-1; 7 positions match TRBD1. Losses at the gene ends were 3 bases for V and 5 bases for J; bases not matched to a gene: 9. CDR3 length equals 15 residues. The V gene's germline CDR1 is SGHTA and CDR2 FQGNSA. As DNA, the CDR3 is TGTGCCAGCAGCTTTGACACAGGGGTAGGTACTGAAGCTTTCCTT. Translating gives CASSFDTGVGTEAFL.

CDR3: CASRLPGTGGEKLFF. As DNA, the CDR3 is TGTGCCAGCAGGCTACCCGGGACAGGAGGTGAAAAACTGTTTTTT. The J gene is TRBJ1-4, the V gene TRBV2; 8 positions agree with TRBD1. V trimming: 6 bases; J trimming: 7 bases; junction bases outside the gene matches: 10. Germline loops: CDR1 SNHLY, CDR2 FYNNEI. The CDR3 is 15 residues long.

This clonotype has just one count. Germline is not matched at one junction end, which may reflect a read error. The chain is built from TRBV7-8 and TRBJ1-2; D ambiguous. The CDR3 contains 14 residues. CDR1 SGHVS and CDR2 FQNEAQ come from the germline V gene. DNA for the CDR3: TGTGCCAGCAGGGACGCGAGAGCTCATAATGAAAAACTGTTC. Translation: CASRDARAHNEKLF.

The chain joins TRBV9 to TRBJ1-1; possibly TRBD1 for D (6 bases). The CDR3 runs 16 residues. The germline V gene has CDR1 SGDLS and CDR2 YYNGEE. Trimming removed 4 bases at V and 6 bases at J, with 22 bases between. This chain's CDR3 is CASSPRWQEQGPEAFF. As DNA, the CDR3 is TGTGCCAGCAGCCCCCGTTGGCAAGAACAGGGACCTGAAGCTTTCTTT.

The V gene is TRBV5-1, the J gene TRBJ1-6; no clear D. The CDR3 runs to 14 residues. V lost 0 bases, J lost 11 bases, and 12 bases lay in between. Germline V lookup: CDR1 SGHRS, CDR2 YFSETQ. The CDR3 is CASSLAASGTPLHF. In DNA form, the CDR3 reads TGCGCCAGCAGCTTGGCTGCGTCAGGCACACCCCTCCACTTT.

This clonotype was observed at least ten times. This chain uses TRBV7-2 with TRBJ1-2, with D perhaps matching TRBD1 (5 bases). The CDR3 contains 15 residues. Germline-derived CDR1 and CDR2 are SGHTA and FQGNSA. Trimming left V 5 bases short and J 8 bases short, with 21 bases between. The CDR3 DNA sequence: TGTGCCAGCAGCCCACAAACAGGCATCGTATGGGGCTACACCTTC. Residues: CASSPQTGIVWGYTF.

Concerning this clonotype itself: A junction end diverges from the germline sequence, so it may reflect a read error. V is TRBV7-9 and J is TRBJ2-7; perhaps TRBD1 as D (5 bases). CDR1 is SEHNR and CDR2 is FQNEAQ in the germline V gene (reference sequence). The CDR3 extends over 15 amino acids. As DNA, the CDR3 is TGTGCCAGCAGCTTAGTTTGCAGGGCCTTCAGCGAGGAGTACTTC. Its translation: CASSLVCRAFSEEYF.

The J gene is TRBJ1-5, the V gene TRBV25-1; 10 bases are a match to TRBD1. The CDR3 consists of 17 residues. Germline CDR1 is MGHDK and CDR2 is SYGVNS. Losses at the gene ends were 3 bases for V and 6 bases for J; bases not matched to a gene: 11. This chain's CDR3 is CASSDRRGQGGLQPQHF. For the CDR3, the DNA is TGTGCCAGCAGTGACCGAAGAGGACAGGGGGGTCTTCAGCCCCAGCATTTT.

A note on this clonotype: One end of the junction does not line up with germline, which may come from a read error. The chain combines TRBV5-5 with TRBJ2-3; a weak D match, TRBD2 (5 bases). Germline CDR1 and CDR2: SGHKS and YYEKEE (reference sequence). The CDR3 extends over 15 amino acids. As DNA, the CDR3 is TGCGCCAGCAGCGCACGGGGAATGGGAGCAGATACGCAGTATTTT. Protein product: CASSARGMGADTQYF.

This clonotype was seen repeatedly, ten times or more. CDR3 protein: CASRPTGNARYTF. The CDR3 DNA follows: TGTGCCAGCAGACCGACAGGGAATGCGCGCTACACCTTC. The rearrangement links TRBV6-2 or TRBV6-3 to TRBJ1-2, with 7 bases identical to TRBD1. This CDR3 spans 13 amino acids. Trimming removed 6 bases from V and 9 bases from J; junction bases left unmatched: 10. CDR1 and CDR2 (germline): MNHEY, SVGEGT.

This clonotype was seen once. An end of the junction does not agree with germline; a read error may underlie this. The chain links TRBV7-2 to TRBJ1-5; D not resolved. The CDR3 sequence is 14 residues long. CDR1 and CDR2 from the germline V gene are SGHTA and FQGNSA. This CDR3 is CASSLIRARAPQPF. The CDR3 DNA reads as TGTGCCAGCAGCTTGATTAGGGCACGGGCGCCGCAGCCTTTT.

The chain links TRBV20-1 to TRBJ2-7; the D gene could be TRBD1 or TRBD2 (5 bases each). The CDR3 is 15 amino acids. Germline CDR1 is DFQATT and CDR2 is SNEGSKA (reference sequence). For the CDR3, the DNA is TGCAGCGTTGTGGCCTTGGGGCGGGCCACCTACGAGCAGTACTTC. This gives the protein CSVVALGRATYEQYF.

In its sample, this clonotype was seen many times. This rearrangement joins TRBV29-1 to TRBJ1-1, with D perhaps matching TRBD1 (5 bases). Trimming took off 3 bases at V and 1 base at J, with 9 bases between the two ends. The CDR3 runs 13 residues. Germline V lookup: CDR1 SQVTM, CDR2 ANQGSEA. The CDR3 reads CSVEGQGNTEAFF. CDR3 sequence (DNA): TGCAGCGTTGAGGGGCAGGGGAACACTGAAGCTTTCTTT.

Comments on this clonotype: A junction boundary mismatches the germline segment, possibly from a read error. This chain links TRBV7-3 with TRBJ1-6, with 10 positions matching TRBD1. Germline V CDR1 and CDR2: SGHTA, FQGTGA. The CDR3 is 15 amino acids. CDR3 sequence (DNA): TGCGCCAGCAGCTTGGGACAGGGGTGGACGACACCCCCCCACTTT. This sequence encodes CASSLGQGWTTPPHF.

The chain is built from TRBV7-2 and TRBJ1-2; 7 bases align to TRBD1. Germline-derived CDR1 and CDR2 are SGHTA and FQGNSA. The J segment lost 14 bases and the V segment lost 0 bases, leaving 15 bases of the junction unmatched. The CDR3 is made up of 15 amino acids. The CDR3 spells CASSLADRTLRALTF. The CDR3 DNA follows: TGTGCCAGCAGCTTAGCGGACAGGACGCTACGAGCATTAACCTTC.

The rearrangement joins TRBV7-3 to TRBJ2-3, with D unclear. CDR1 and CDR2 (germline): SGHTA, FQGTGA. The CDR3 is 14 residues long. Deletions cut 2 bases from V and 13 bases from J, with 19 bases between. The chain's CDR3 is CASSLRSAVDTEYF. The CDR3 DNA reads TGTGCCAGCAGCTTACGGTCGGCCGTCGACACTGAGTATTTT. The variable domain in full, with the rest retrieved from reference TRBV7-3 and TRBJ2-3, is GAGVSQTPSNKVTEKGKYVELRCDPISGHTALYWYRQSLGQGPEFLIYFQGTGAADDSGLPNDRFFAVRPEGSVSTLKIQRTERGDSAVYLCASSLRSAVDTEYFGPGTRLTVL.

This clonotype was counted many times. The J gene is TRBJ2-3, the V gene TRBV19; 10 bases are a match to TRBD1. The CDR3 runs 16 residues. Germline CDR1 is LNHDA and CDR2 is SQIVND (reference sequence). Trimming at V came to 5 bases and at J to 5 bases, leaving 10 bases not matched to a gene. The CDR3 loop reads CASSLSDRGLEDTQYF. The CDR3 DNA follows: TGTGCCAGTAGTCTTAGTGACAGGGGGCTCGAAGATACGCAGTATTTT.

This clonotype was counted at least ten times. The chain links TRBV9 to TRBJ1-3, with D unresolved. Germline CDR1 is SGDLS and CDR2 is YYNGEE. V lost 4 bases and J 0 bases, leaving 11 bases between the germline ends. This CDR3 region has 15 residues. The CDR3 loop reads CASSRTQSSGNTIYF. Written as DNA, the CDR3 is TGTGCCAGCAGCCGAACGCAAAGCTCTGGAAACACCATATATTTT.

To note about this clonotype: The missing conserved phenylalanine or tryptophan at the end of this CDR3 makes a read error likely. The DNA is left out, because the CDR3 cannot be placed on it with certainty; the CDR3 is given as TCRdb lists it. This chain uses TRBV9 with TRBJ1-2; no DNA check was done on the table's D call, TRBD1. The CDR3 is 12 residues long, ends included. The germline V gene has CDR1 SGDLS and CDR2 YYNGEE. The CDR3 here is CASSKTGGAENT.

The chain combines TRBV5-1 with TRBJ2-5; either TRBD1 or TRBD2 may supply D (5 bases each). This CDR3 is 15 amino acids long. V dropped 5 bases and J dropped 7 bases, with 21 bases sitting between them. CDR1 and CDR2 from the germline V gene are SGHRS and YFSETQ. The CDR3 spells CASSRGGNQPRTQYF. The CDR3 DNA sequence: TGCGCCAGCAGTCGGGGCGGCAATCAGCCTAGGACCCAGTACTTC. Supplemented by reference TRBV5-1 and TRBJ2-5, the full variable domain reads KAGVTQTPRYLIKTRGQQVTLSCSPISGHRSVSWYQQTPGQGLQFLFEYFSETQRNKGNFPGRFSGRQFSNSRSEMNVSTLELGDSALYLCASSRGGNQPRTQYFGPGTRLLVL.

CDR3 in amino acids: CASKTGTGYEKLFF. The CDR3 nucleotides read TGTGCCAGCAAAACCGGGACAGGGTATGAAAAACTGTTTTTT. The chain couples TRBV2 to TRBJ1-4; TRBD1 matches 9 bases. Per germline, CDR1 SNHLY and CDR2 FYNNEI. V gave up 7 bases and J gave up 6 bases; unmatched junction bases: 6. The CDR3 has 14 residues.

This clonotype was seen many times. The gene calls are TRBV19 and TRBJ1-3, with 8 bases lining up with TRBD1. With 7 bases clipped from V and 1 base from J, the junction kept 12 bases outside the gene matches. The CDR3 contains 17 residues. Germline CDR1 LNHDA, CDR2 SQIVND (reference sequence). CDR3 in DNA: TGTGCCAGTACCCTAAGGGGACAGGTCCTTTCTGGAAACACCATATATTTT. Translated, it gives CASTLRGQVLSGNTIYF.

The rearrangement uses TRBV7-2 and TRBJ1-5; D unresolved. The V end was cut by 1 base, the J end by 2 bases, with 9 bases between. Per germline, CDR1 SGHTA and CDR2 FQGNSA. The CDR3 spans 15 residues. Here the CDR3 reads CASSLDGFGNQPQHF. The CDR3 nucleotides read TGTGCCAGCAGCTTAGATGGGTTCGGCAATCAGCCCCAGCATTTT.